The rows below give T cell receptor beta chains drawn from one sample of a study of OX40 agonist ivuxolimab in advanced cancers. TCRdb's table, derived via immunoSEQ multiplex PCR, lists solely in-frame clones and lacks some. This table holds tens of thousands of clones, roughly four fifths found once. This specimen was CD4+ or CD8+ T cells sorted from blood, taken in a trial of the OX40 agonist ivuxolimab. The receptors were sampled from an adult with an advanced solid tumor such as melanoma, head and neck, liver or kidney cancer. Both conserved end residues are trimmed from each CDR3.

V	J	CDR3
TRBV5-1	TRBJ2-7	ASSSLAGESYEQY
TRBV7-8	TRBJ1-6	ASSLASGDHSPLH
TRBV2	TRBJ2-5	ASSERGGLLSGTQY
TRBV14	TRBJ2-5	ASSQVQETQY
TRBV13	TRBJ1-1	ASSSDRGRTEAF
TRBV14	TRBJ2-4	ASSYGSIQY
TRBV10-3	TRBJ1-1	ASVGTLNTEAF
TRBV7-2	TRBJ2-3	ASSLGGGARGSADTQY
TRBV7-8	TRBJ2-5	ASSGGSGEAQY
TRBV20-1	TRBJ2-5	SARRSETQY
TRBV29-1	TRBJ2-5	SVAGGFGLTGLETQY
TRBV28	TRBJ1-1	ASTEGGNTEAF
TRBV2	TRBJ2-7	ASRVRDRRY
TRBV5-4	TRBJ2-1	ASSLIARNEQF
TRBV5-1	TRBJ2-5	ASSLGTTAQETQY
TRBV21-1	TRBJ2-7	ASSKVGGQGPYEQY
TRBV7-8	TRBJ2-5	ASSNRLAGEETQY
TRBV4-1	TRBJ2-3	ASSRALGGDTQY
TRBV10-1	TRBJ2-2	ASSDRQGDTGELF
TRBV29-1	TRBJ2-7	SVGGLGLASPGEQY
TRBV7-9	TRBJ1-1	ASSRVGRNTEAF
TRBV19	TRBJ2-6	ASARWETGANVLT
TRBV4-1	TRBJ2-7	ASSQRTGGYEQY
TRBV19	TRBJ2-7	ASMADSSYEQY
TRBV30	TRBJ1-2	AWAATGFYGYT
TRBV18	TRBJ1-2	ASSPGQGAPYGYT